This record concerns one T cell receptor beta chain sequence. Its matching antigen is unknown. The data were obtained in a study of cytomegalovirus exposure and HLA in healthy donors. Across the study: The roughly 130 validation repertoires, a later analysis reported, used the same platform as the approximately 730 repertoires from the first cohort. Whole-study findings and limits: The authors listed around 150 TCR beta chains as cytomegalovirus-associated. High specificity and sensitivity for cytomegalovirus status were reported for the classifier.

V was clipped by 2 bases and J by 3 bases, with 11 bases between them. Germline CDR1 and CDR2: MNHNS and SASEGT. This CDR3 has 15 amino acids. The validation cohort, a group of around 130 subjects, included the donors and was separate from the approximately 680-subject first cohort. The data were produced by immunoSEQ multiplex PCR, yet TCRdb's version contains in-frame clones alone and is incomplete. This sample has around 200,000 clones; approximately 86% occur once, and the top ten carry 2.9%. V usage is TRBV6-1 and J usage is TRBJ1-5; tentatively, D is TRBD1 (6 bases). The source is a woman younger than 35 in good health and CMV-seronegative. What was sequenced was PBMCs. The CDR3 protein is CASSEYPGDNQPQHF. The CDR3 DNA follows: TGTGCCAGCAGTGAATACCCAGGGGACAATCAGCCCCAGCATTTT.